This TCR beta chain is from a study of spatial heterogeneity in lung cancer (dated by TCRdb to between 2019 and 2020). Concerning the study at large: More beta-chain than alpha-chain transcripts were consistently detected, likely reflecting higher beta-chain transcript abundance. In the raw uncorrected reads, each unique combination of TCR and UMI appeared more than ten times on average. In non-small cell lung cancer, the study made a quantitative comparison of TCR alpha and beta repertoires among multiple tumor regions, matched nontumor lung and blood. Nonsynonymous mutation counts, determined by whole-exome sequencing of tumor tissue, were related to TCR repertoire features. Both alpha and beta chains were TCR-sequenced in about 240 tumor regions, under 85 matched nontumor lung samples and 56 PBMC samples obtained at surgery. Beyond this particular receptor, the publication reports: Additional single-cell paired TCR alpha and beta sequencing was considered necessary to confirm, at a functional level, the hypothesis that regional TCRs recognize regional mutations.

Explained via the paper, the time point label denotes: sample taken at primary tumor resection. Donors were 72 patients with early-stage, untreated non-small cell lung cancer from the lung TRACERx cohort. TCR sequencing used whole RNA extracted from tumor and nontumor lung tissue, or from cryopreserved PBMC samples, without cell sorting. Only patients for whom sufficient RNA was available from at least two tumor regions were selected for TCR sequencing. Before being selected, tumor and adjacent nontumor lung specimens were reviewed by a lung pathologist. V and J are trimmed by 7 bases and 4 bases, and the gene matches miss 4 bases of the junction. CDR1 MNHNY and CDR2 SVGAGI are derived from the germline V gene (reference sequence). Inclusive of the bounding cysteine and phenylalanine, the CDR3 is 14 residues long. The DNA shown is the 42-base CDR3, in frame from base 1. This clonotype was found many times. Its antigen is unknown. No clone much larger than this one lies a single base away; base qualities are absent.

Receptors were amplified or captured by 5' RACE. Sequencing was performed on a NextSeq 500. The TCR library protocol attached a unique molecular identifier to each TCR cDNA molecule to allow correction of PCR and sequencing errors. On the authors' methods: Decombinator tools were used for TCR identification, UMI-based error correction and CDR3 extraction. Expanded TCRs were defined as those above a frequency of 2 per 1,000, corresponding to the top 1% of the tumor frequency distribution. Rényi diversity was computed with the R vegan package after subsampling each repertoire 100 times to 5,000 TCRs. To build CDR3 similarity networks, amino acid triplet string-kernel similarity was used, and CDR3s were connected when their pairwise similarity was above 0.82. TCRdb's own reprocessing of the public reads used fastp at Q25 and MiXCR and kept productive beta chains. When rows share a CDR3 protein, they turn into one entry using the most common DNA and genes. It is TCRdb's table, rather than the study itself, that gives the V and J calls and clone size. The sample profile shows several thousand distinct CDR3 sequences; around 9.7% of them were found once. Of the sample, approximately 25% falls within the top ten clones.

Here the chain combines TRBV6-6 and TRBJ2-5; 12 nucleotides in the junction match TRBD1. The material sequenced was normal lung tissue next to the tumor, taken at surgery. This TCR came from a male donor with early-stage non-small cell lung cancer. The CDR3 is CASNLGQGAETQYF. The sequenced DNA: TGTGCCAGCAATTTGGGACAGGGGGCAGAGACCCAGTACTTC.